This T cell receptor (beta chain) originates from a study of CD4+ T cells in melanoma. The study, taken as a whole, reports: Diverse differentiation states were reported for melanoma neoantigen-specific CD4+ T cells.

This clone was seen only once. The antigen is not known. Trimming took 4 bases from V and 6 from J, leaving 13 bases between them. CDR1 and CDR2 (germline): SEHNR, FQNEAQ (reference sequence). CDR3 length equals 14 residues. TCRdb keeps only in-frame clones here, not all; method: immunoSEQ multiplex PCR. The profile covers 15,000 to 20,000 clones, with roughly four fifths appearing a single time and approximately 12% taken by the ten largest. The chain couples TRBV7-9 to TRBJ2-1; tentatively, D is TRBD1 (5 bases). The TCR was taken from a human donor with melanoma. Sequencing was done on a sample of cells from a culture (not recorded whether cultured in vitro). The CDR3 nucleotides are TGTGCCAGCAGCTCCTCGGACACCATCAATGAGCAGTTCTTC. Its protein product is CASSSSDTINEQFF.